This T cell receptor beta chain derives from a study of read filtering for tumor transcriptome and immune sequencing. This library used 300 to 450 ng RNA and molecular barcoded adaptors spanning alpha/delta and beta/gamma chains. In TCRdb, the reads were re-called with MiXCR into one record per CDR3 protein. The sample shows around 30,000 distinct CDR3 sequences, about 18% of them seen only once. Per the germline V gene, CDR1 is MDHEN and CDR2 is SYDVKM. With 6 bases removed from V and 6 bases from J, the gap between germline ends came to 15 bases. This CDR3 has 14 residues. Sampling of bone marrow took place during active disease in every patient. This clonotype showed up many times.

The chain employs TRBV28 and TRBJ2-1; TRBD2 is a possible D gene (7 bases). The clonotype comes from a donor at least 40 years old with multiple myeloma. The sequenced sample consisted of a population of CD138-negative cells sorted from bone marrow. CDR3: CASRFGGGGNEQFF. The CDR3 DNA sequence: TGTGCCAGCAGATTCGGAGGGGGGGGCAATGAGCAGTTCTTC.